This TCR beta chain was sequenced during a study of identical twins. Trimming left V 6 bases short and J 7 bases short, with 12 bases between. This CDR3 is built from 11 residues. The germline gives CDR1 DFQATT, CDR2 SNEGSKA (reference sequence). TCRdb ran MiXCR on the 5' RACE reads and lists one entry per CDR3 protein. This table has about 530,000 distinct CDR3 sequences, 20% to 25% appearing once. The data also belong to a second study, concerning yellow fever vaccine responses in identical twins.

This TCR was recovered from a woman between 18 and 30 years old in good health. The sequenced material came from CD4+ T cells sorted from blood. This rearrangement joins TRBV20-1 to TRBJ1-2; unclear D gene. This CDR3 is CSAALGFGYTF. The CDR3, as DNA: TGCAGTGCCGCATTAGGGTTTGGCTACACCTTC.